This T cell receptor (beta chain) was captured by sequencing in a study of cytomegalovirus exposure and HLA in healthy donors. Study conclusions and caveats: Per published accounts, TCR beta sequences correctly predicted the HLA-A and HLA-B alleles of most subjects. In a later analysis, parvovirus B19, influenza, CMV and Epstein-Barr virus appeared linked to several top co-occurrence clusters. A later analysis showed that HLA-associated TCR beta chains had undergone more clonal expansion than equally common others.

In regard to this clone: The antigen is not known.

Trimming removed 3 bases from V and 1 base from J, with 9 bases in between. Germline CDR1 and CDR2: MDHEN and SYDVKM. This CDR3 region has 14 residues. Researchers ran the PCR with 60 Vbeta and 13 Jbeta primers. Here immunoSEQ multiplex PCR was the method, and the copy in TCRdb shows in-frame clones only, minus some. Of under 200,000 clones in the sample, 65% to 85% were seen once. Sequenced material: PBMCs. The chain combines TRBV28 with TRBJ2-5; unclear D gene. The origin of this receptor is a male donor in good health and CMV-seropositive. This CDR3 reads CASSFLQPQETQYF. CDR3 nucleotide sequence: TGTGCCAGCAGTTTTTTACAGCCCCAAGAGACCCAGTACTTC. Supplemented by reference TRBV28 and TRBJ2-5, the full variable domain reads DVKVTQSSRYLVKRTGEKVFLECVQDMDHENMFWYRQDPGLGLRLIYFSYDVKMKEKGDIPEGYSVSREKKERFSLILESASTNQTSMYLCASSFLQPQETQYFGPGTRLLVL.